This TCR beta chain was profiled in a study of blood T cell repertoires in COVID-19. Across the study: Some COVID-19 samples were acute and others convalescent; all came from the United States, Italy and Spain. PBMCs, B-cell-depleted T cells, or T cells provided the cDNA or gDNA that made up the material.

This CDR3 has 15 residues. Original processing notes: Using reference gene primer amplification, nucleated cell counts were estimated. The protocol was immunoSEQ multiplex PCR, while the TCRdb copy is restricted to in-frame clones and leaves out a portion. D and trimming come from the DNA, and the V and J calls and clone size come from that table. The sample yields about 300,000 clones, just over 85% seen once. Each recovered donor of Cohort 3 presented with two negative PCRs, clearance, or symptom resolution. This receptor was taken from a man aged 25 to 40 who had recovered from COVID-19. The chain recombines TRBV21-1 with TRBJ1-5; the table's TRBD1 call for D was not verified on the DNA. TRBV21-1 is deemed a pseudogene. Sequenced input: PBMCs or T cells enriched from blood (not recorded which). The CDR3, as DNA: TGTGCCAGCAGCGCGGGACAGGAGGGCAATCAGCCCCAGCATTTT. Protein sequence: CASSAGQEGNQPQHF.